These 30 T cell receptor beta chains came from one sample sequenced in a study of blood T cell repertoires in COVID-19. Clones were read by immunoSEQ multiplex PCR, and TCRdb kept only the in-frame ones, dropping some. The sample lists tens of thousands of clones, over 75% occurring once. The sequenced material came from peripheral blood. The receptors stem from a man aged 50-60 years with COVID-19, enrolled during active disease.

The rearrangement uses TRBV19 and TRBJ1-1; D unclear. Germline lookup yields CDR1 LNHDA and CDR2 SQIVND (reference sequence). The CDR3 contains 15 residues. V lost 0 bases and J 0 bases, leaving 8 bases between the germline ends. The CDR3 DNA reads as TGTGCCAGTAGTATAGACGAGTCCATGAACACTGAAGCTTTCTTT. The encoded protein is CASSIDESMNTEAFF.

This chain uses TRBV28 with TRBJ1-2; TRBD1 aligns across 8 bases. Looked up from germline, CDR1 is MDHEN and CDR2 is SYDVKM. V gave up 5 bases and J gave up 4 bases; unmatched junction bases: 6. The CDR3 length is 14 residues. The CDR3 loop is CASSPRTGSYGYTF. The CDR3 DNA reads TGTGCCAGCAGTCCCAGGACAGGGAGCTATGGCTACACCTTC.

J is TRBJ1-3 and V is TRBV29-1; D is undetermined. Germline loops: CDR1 SQVTM, CDR2 ANQGSEA. Trimming took off 2 bases at V and 2 bases at J, with 7 bases between the two ends. The CDR3 contains 13 residues. CDR3 in DNA: TGCAGCGTTGAAAGCGCTACTGGAAACACCATATATTTT. This translates into CSVESATGNTIYF.

The chain carries TRBV29-1 and TRBJ2-5; the match to TRBD2 covers 9 bases. The germline V gene encodes CDR1 SQVTM and CDR2 ANQGSEA. J lost 5 bases, V lost 6 bases, and 4 bases had no gene match. The CDR3 has 12 amino acids. CDR3 bases: TGCAGCGTAAGCGGGAGGAGGGAGACCCAGTACTTC. This gives the protein CSVSGRRETQYF. The full variable domain, completed using reference TRBV29-1 and TRBJ2-5, is SAVISQKPSRDICQRGTSLTIQCQVDSQVTMMFWYRQQPGQSLTLIATANQGSEATYESGFVIDKFPISRPNLTFSTLTVSNMSPEDSSIYLCSVSGRRETQYFGPGTRLLVL.

This clone turned up a few times. The chain links TRBV5-5 to TRBJ2-2, with D possibly matching TRBD2 (6 bases). V was pared by 4 bases and J by 1 base, with 8 bases between. The CDR3 loop spans 14 amino acids. Germline V gene lookup returns CDR1 SGHKS and CDR2 YYEKEE (reference sequence). The CDR3 spells CASSVAENTGELFF. CDR3 in DNA: TGTGCCAGCAGCGTAGCGGAGAACACCGGGGAGCTGTTTTTT. Full variable domain (rest looked up from reference TRBV5-5 and TRBJ2-2): DAGVTQSPTHLIKTRGQQVTLRCSPISGHKSVSWYQQVLGQGPQFIFQYYEKEERGRGNFPDRFSARQFPNYSSELNVNALLLGDSALYLCASSVAENTGELFFGEGSRLTVL.

The chain couples TRBV10-1 to TRBJ1-4, with 11 positions matching TRBD1. Germline trimming cut 10 bases from V and 3 bases from J; bases unmatched to any gene: 10. The CDR3 length is 16 residues. Germline CDR1 is WNHNN and CDR2 is SYGVQD (reference sequence). The CDR3 DNA reads as TGCGCCAATCGGACAGGGGGCAATTGGGCTAATGAAAAACTGTTTTTT. Translating gives CANRTGGNWANEKLFF.

This rearrangement joins TRBV2 to TRBJ1-5; D may be TRBD1 (5 bases). This CDR3 has 13 amino acids. Between the trimmed V and J ends, which lost 0 bases and 16 bases, there was a span of 16 bases. The germline CDR1 and CDR2 sequences are SNHLY and FYNNEI. The CDR3 loop reads CASSEARGAGLHF. The CDR3 nucleotides read TGTGCCAGCAGTGAAGCGCGGGGCGCCGGGTTACATTTT.

This rearrangement joins TRBV12-3 or TRBV12-4 to TRBJ2-7; 7 bases align to TRBD2. Trimming removed 5 bases from V and 6 bases from J; junction bases left unmatched: 7. The CDR3 sequence is 13 residues long. The CDR3 loop reads CASSLGTGGEQYF. DNA of the CDR3: TGTGCCAGCAGTCTCGGGACGGGGGGCGAGCAGTACTTC.

This clone was seen a single time. The rearrangement joins TRBV30 to TRBJ2-2; D possibly corresponds to TRBD2 (7 bases). The CDR3 runs to 14 residues. Germline CDR1 GTSNPN, CDR2 SVGIG (reference sequence). The V gene lost 4 bases and the J gene lost 7 bases, with 16 bases spanning the gap. The chain's CDR3 is CAWIAGAIGGELFF. CDR3 DNA sequence: TGTGCCTGGATCGCGGGGGCGATCGGCGGGGAGCTGTTTTTT.

This chain joins TRBV10-3 and TRBJ2-7; 9 nucleotides agree with TRBD1. The CDR3 is 15 amino acids. Trimming took 2 bases from V and 6 from J; bases not matched to a gene: 8. Germline V gene data show CDR1 as ENHRY and CDR2 as SYGVKD. The CDR3 loop reads CAISEPGQGSSEQYF. The DNA of the CDR3 is TGTGCCATCAGTGAGCCGGGACAGGGCTCGTCCGAGCAGTACTTC.

The CDR3 loop is CASSESGGYEQYF. The CDR3 DNA is TGCGCCAGCAGTGAGTCGGGGGGCTACGAGCAGTACTTC. V and J are TRBV10-1 and TRBJ2-7, with D possibly matching TRBD2 (6 bases). V lost 0 bases and J lost 3, with 6 bases in between. Germline lookup yields CDR1 WNHNN and CDR2 SYGVQD (reference sequence). The CDR3 spans 13 residues.

The genes are TRBV4-1 and TRBJ2-3; 9 nucleotides agree with TRBD1. Germline V gives CDR1 MGHRA, CDR2 YSYEKL. Trimming at V came to 4 bases and at J to 2 bases, leaving 7 bases not matched to a gene. This CDR3 contains 16 residues. The CDR3 nucleotides are TGCGCCAGCAGCCGGGAGGACAGGGGTGTCACAGATACGCAGTATTTT. It codes for CASSREDRGVTDTQYF.

The genes are TRBV6-2 or TRBV6-3 and TRBJ2-7, with TRBD2 identical over 8 bases. Germline assignment: CDR1 MNHEY and CDR2 SVGEGT. Trimming removed 4 bases from V and 0 bases from J; junction bases left unmatched: 5. The CDR3 consists of 15 residues. The CDR3 loop reads CASSSTGGISYEQYF. CDR3 sequence (DNA): TGTGCCAGCAGTTCGACGGGAGGGATCTCCTACGAGCAGTACTTC.

V is TRBV7-8 and J is TRBJ1-2, with D possibly TRBD1 on 5 matching bases. There are 13 residues in the CDR3. Trimming removed 1 base from V and 7 bases from J, with 10 bases in between. From germline, CDR1 is SGHVS and CDR2 FQNEAQ. The CDR3 region has the DNA TGTGCCAGCAGCTTAGGCCAGGGATTTGGCTACACCTTC. Its protein product is CASSLGQGFGYTF.

V and J are TRBV4-1 and TRBJ2-1; 7 bases are shared with TRBD1. CDR1 and CDR2 from the germline V gene are MGHRA and YSYEKL. V was clipped by 0 bases and J by 4 bases; unmatched bases: 3. This CDR3 region has 15 residues. As DNA, the CDR3 is TGCGCCAGCAGCCAAGATGGGACAGTTTACAATGAGCAGTTCTTC. It yields the protein CASSQDGTVYNEQFF.

This chain's CDR3 is CASSYSLGQGYSPLHF. CDR3 sequence (DNA): TGTGCCAGCAGTTACTCCCTTGGACAGGGGTATTCACCCCTCCACTTT. The chain uses TRBV6-5 and TRBJ1-6, with 9 bases lining up with TRBD1. Trimming at V came to 0 bases and at J to 8 bases, leaving 5 bases not matched to a gene. The germline V gene has CDR1 MNHEY and CDR2 SVGAGI. This CDR3 has 16 residues.

The chain couples TRBV5-6 to TRBJ1-4; 7 bases are shared with TRBD1. The ends lost 6 bases at V and 8 bases at J; junction bases unmatched: 16. Germline CDR1 reads SGHDT; CDR2 reads YYEEEE. This CDR3 region has 16 residues. CDR3 nucleotides: TGTGCCAGCACCTCGGAAAGACAGGGATTTACAGAAAAACTGTTTTTT. This sequence encodes CASTSERQGFTEKLFF.

This clone has just a few counts. DNA for the CDR3: TGTGCCACCAGCAGAGCAGGGGGGCTCTACGAGCAGTACTTC. Translating it yields CATSRAGGLYEQYF. The rearrangement joins TRBV15 to TRBJ2-7, with a tentative D call TRBD1 (7 bases). Per germline, CDR1 LNHNV and CDR2 YYDKDF (reference sequence). The CDR3 is made up of 14 amino acids. The V gene lost 1 base and the J gene lost 3 bases, with 10 bases spanning the gap. The whole variable domain, filled in from reference TRBV15 and TRBJ2-7, reads DAMVIQNPRYQVTQFGKPVTLSCSQTLNHNVMYWYQQKSSQAPKLLFHYYDKDFNNEADTPDNFQSRRPNTSFCFLDIRSPGLGDTAMYLCATSRAGGLYEQYFGPGTRLTVT.

The chain recombines TRBV7-9 with TRBJ1-1; tentatively, D is TRBD1 (6 bases). CDR1 is SEHNR and CDR2 is FQNEAQ in the germline V gene (reference sequence). V was trimmed by 5 bases and J by 1 base, leaving 8 bases between them. The CDR3 consists of 13 residues. The DNA for the CDR3 is TGTGCCAGCAGCGCGACAGGGAACACTGAAGCTTTCTTT. This translates into CASSATGNTEAFF.

The rearrangement joins TRBV9 to TRBJ1-3, with D possibly matching TRBD1 (5 bases). Between the trimmed V and J ends, which lost 0 bases and 4 bases, there was a span of 11 bases. CDR3 length: 15 amino acids. Germline V gene lookup returns CDR1 SGDLS and CDR2 YYNGEE. The CDR3 DNA follows: TGTGCCAGCAGCGTAGCCCCGACAGCGGGAAACACCATATATTTT. Its translation is CASSVAPTAGNTIYF.

The gene calls are TRBV3-1 (or the pseudogene TRBV3-2) and TRBJ2-3; 11 bases are a match to TRBD2. This CDR3 is built from 17 residues. Losses at the gene ends were 0 bases for V and 5 bases for J; bases not matched to a gene: 7. Germline assignment: CDR1 LGHDT and CDR2 YNNKEL (reference sequence). The CDR3 bases are TGTGCCAGCAGCCAAGACCCTAGCGGGAGGCCGGGAGATACGCAGTATTTT. It codes for CASSQDPSGRPGDTQYF.

This clone was picked up one time. This chain joins TRBV9 and TRBJ2-1, with a weak D call TRBD1 (6 bases). The CDR3 consists of 15 residues. The ends were cut back, 0 bases at V and 6 bases at J, with 13 bases in the middle. The V gene's germline CDR1 is SGDLS and CDR2 YYNGEE. CDR3 bases: TGTGCCAGCAGCGTAGGGACAGACCGAGGCAATGAGCAGTTCTTC. Translating it yields CASSVGTDRGNEQFF.

A few counts support this clone. The V and J genes are TRBV28 and TRBJ1-6; unclear D gene. Germline CDR1 reads MDHEN; CDR2 reads SYDVKM. The CDR3 has 12 residues. Trimming took off 7 bases at V and 10 bases at J, with 11 bases between the two ends. The CDR3 loop is CASTLARSPLHF. In DNA, the CDR3 is TGTGCCAGCACTCTTGCGAGGTCACCCCTCCACTTT.

The chain links TRBV28 to TRBJ1-1, with D hard to call. Trimming took off 2 bases at V and 0 bases at J, with 19 bases between the two ends. The CDR3 runs to 18 residues. CDR1 and CDR2 (germline): MDHEN, SYDVKM. In nucleotides, the CDR3 is TGTGCCAGCAGTTTAGTAACAAATAGGAGGGCTGTGAACACTGAAGCTTTCTTT. It encodes CASSLVTNRRAVNTEAFF.

V is TRBV18 and J is TRBJ1-6, with D possibly matching TRBD1 (5 bases). Germline V gene lookup returns CDR1 KGHSH and CDR2 LQKENI. The CDR3 is made up of 15 amino acids. The V gene lost 3 bases and the J gene lost 7 bases, with 13 bases spanning the gap. The CDR3 sequence is CASSPSAGRNSPLHF. CDR3 sequence (DNA): TGTGCCAGCTCACCGAGTGCAGGGAGGAATTCACCCCTCCACTTT. The complete variable domain, with remaining parts taken from reference TRBV18 and TRBJ1-6, reads NAGVMQNPRHLVRRRGQEARLRCSPMKGHSHVYWYRQLPEEGLKFMVYLQKENIIDESGMPKERFSAEFPKEGPSILRIQQVVRGDSAAYFCASSPSAGRNSPLHFGNGTRLTVT.

This chain joins TRBV9 and TRBJ1-1, with 7 bases lining up with TRBD1. The V segment lost 1 base and the J segment 4 bases; nucleotides outside the gene matches: 10. The CDR3 spans 16 residues. Germline lookup yields CDR1 SGDLS and CDR2 YYNGEE. This CDR3 is CASSVHPTGESTEAFF. In DNA, the CDR3 is TGTGCCAGCAGCGTACATCCTACAGGGGAGTCCACTGAAGCTTTCTTT.

The J gene is TRBJ2-3, the V gene TRBV3-1 (or the pseudogene TRBV3-2), with D possibly TRBD2 on 5 matching bases. CDR3 length: 14 amino acids. Between the trimmed V and J ends, which lost 7 bases and 2 bases, there was a span of 13 bases. Per the germline V gene, CDR1 is LGHDT and CDR2 is YNNKEL (reference sequence). In DNA, the CDR3 is TGTGCCAGCACGGACTCCGCAGTCACAGATACGCAGTATTTT. Translating gives CASTDSAVTDTQYF.

The chain couples TRBV20-1 to TRBJ2-7, with 10 bases identical to TRBD2. The germline gives CDR1 DFQATT, CDR2 SNEGSKA (reference sequence). Trimming removed 5 bases from V and 7 bases from J; junction bases left unmatched: 2. The CDR3 consists of 11 residues. CDR3 coding DNA: TGCAGTGCTTCGGGACTAGCGGAGCAGTACTTC. Its protein is CSASGLAEQYF.

This clone was observed once. The chain's CDR3 is CASSSRGAGEQFF. Here the CDR3 DNA reads TGTGCCAGCAGCTCCCGGGGGGCGGGAGAGCAGTTCTTC. V gene TRBV7-2 combines with J gene TRBJ2-1, with TRBD2 as a possible D gene (7 bases). Deletions cut 4 bases from V and 10 bases from J, with 14 bases between. Germline CDR1 is SGHTA and CDR2 is FQGNSA. The CDR3 covers 13 residues.

The chain couples TRBV7-9 to TRBJ2-7; 8 bases match TRBD2. V was pared by 2 bases and J by 3 bases, with 9 bases of the junction left unmatched. Germline values: CDR1 SEHNR, CDR2 FQNEAQ (reference sequence). CDR3 size: 16 residues. The CDR3 coding sequence is TGTGCCAGCAGCTTAAGTAGCGGGAACCTCCTCTACGAGCAGTACTTC. It codes for CASSLSSGNLLYEQYF.